The 32 T cell receptor beta chains below were found in one sample sequenced in a study of control samples from healthy donors and cancer patients. Method: immunoSEQ multiplex PCR; TCRdb's copy keeps in-frame clones and lacks some. The table includes roughly 100,000 clones, about 92% detected once. Sequences were obtained from blood. Every receptor here comes from a woman aged 18-29 years in good health.

The rearrangement links TRBV27 to TRBJ2-3, with 9 positions matching TRBD2. With 6 bases clipped from V and 6 bases from J, the junction kept 10 bases outside the gene matches. Looked up from germline, CDR1 is MNHEY and CDR2 is SMNVEV (reference sequence). The CDR3 is 15 residues long. The CDR3 loop reads CASSVAGALEDTQYF. As DNA, the CDR3 is TGTGCCAGCAGCGTAGCGGGGGCGCTCGAGGATACGCAGTATTTT.

V and J are TRBV19 and TRBJ1-5; TRBD1 agrees at 9 bases. Germline V CDR1 and CDR2: LNHDA, SQIVND (reference sequence). V was clipped by 0 bases and J by 5 bases; unmatched bases: 8. This CDR3 comprises 17 residues. The CDR3 region is CASSIDLGGQGDQPQHF. CDR3 DNA sequence: TGTGCCAGTAGTATAGACCTAGGGGGACAGGGTGATCAGCCCCAGCATTTT. The entire variable domain, with the rest obtained from reference TRBV19 and TRBJ1-5, is as follows: DGGITQSPKYLFRKEGQNVTLSCEQNLNHDAMYWYRQDPGQGLRLIYYSQIVNDFQKGDIAEGYSVSREKKESFPLTVTSAQKNPTAFYLCASSIDLGGQGDQPQHFGDGTRLSIL.

The V gene is TRBV7-9, the J gene TRBJ2-7; D is unclear. CDR3 length equals 11 residues. The V end lost 5 bases, the J end lost 2 bases, and 4 bases lay between the germline ends. Germline V CDR1 and CDR2: SEHNR, FQNEAQ (reference sequence). The CDR3 loop is CASSAAYEQYF. CDR3 coding DNA: TGTGCCAGCAGCGCCGCCTACGAGCAGTACTTC.

The sample holds one count of this clone. The chain is built from TRBV21-1 and TRBJ2-5; TRBD2 is the table's D call and was not checked against the DNA. TRBV21-1 is a recognized pseudogene. This CDR3 region has 17 residues. CDR3: CASSKVSGGPGLETQYF. The CDR3 bases are TGTGCCAGCAGCAAAGTGAGCGGGGGGCCCGGTTTAGAGACCCAGTACTTC.

This rearrangement joins TRBV12-3 or TRBV12-4 to TRBJ2-3; D is unclear. The CDR3 is 12 residues long. V was clipped by 5 bases and J by 1 base, with 4 bases between them. DNA of the CDR3: TGTGCCAGCAGTCCTCGCACAGATACGCAGTATTTT. It encodes CASSPRTDTQYF.

This chain joins TRBV19 and TRBJ2-3; tentative D call: TRBD2 (6 bases). The CDR3 consists of 15 residues. The ends were cut back, 5 bases at V and 4 bases at J, with 16 bases in the middle. In germline, CDR1 is LNHDA, CDR2 SQIVND (reference sequence). As DNA, the CDR3 is TGTGCCAGTAGTCCAGTGGGGGGAAGCCCAGATACGCAGTATTTT. Protein: CASSPVGGSPDTQYF.

The V and J genes are TRBV7-6 and TRBJ2-5; 8 bases are a match to TRBD2. CDR3 length: 14 residues. Germline lookup yields CDR1 SGHVS and CDR2 FNYEAQ. The V segment lost 1 base and the J segment 5 bases; nucleotides outside the gene matches: 3. CDR3 sequence: CASSLDGGRETQYF. As DNA, the CDR3 is TGTGCCAGCAGCTTAGATGGCGGGAGGGAGACCCAGTACTTC.

The chain has TRBV19 and TRBJ1-6; 7 bases agree with TRBD1. The germline gives CDR1 LNHDA, CDR2 SQIVND (reference sequence). The CDR3 length is 17 residues. V trimming: 4 bases; J trimming: 5 bases; junction bases outside the gene matches: 11. The CDR3 region has the DNA TGTGCCAGTAGTAAGGGATACAGGGGCCCAAATAATTCACCCCTCCACTTT. As protein: CASSKGYRGPNNSPLHF.

CDR3 DNA sequence: TGTGCCAGCAGCCCCGGGACGGCTAGCACAGATACGCAGTATTTT. It translates to CASSPGTASTDTQYF. The rearrangement links TRBV5-4 to TRBJ2-3; D may correspond to TRBD1 or TRBD2 (5 bases each). Germline loops: CDR1 SGHNT, CDR2 YYREEE (reference sequence). The germline V and J ends were trimmed by 4 bases and 0 bases, with 12 bases remaining between them. The CDR3 covers 15 residues.

J is TRBJ2-2 and V is TRBV4-3, with TRBD2 matching over 7 bases. The V and J ends lost 0 bases and 6 bases, in that order; junction bases with no gene match: 13. CDR3 size: 18 residues. In germline, CDR1 is LGHNA, CDR2 YSLEER. CDR3 DNA: TGCGCCAGCAGCCAAGAAAATGGGAGGGCCCGGGAATCCGGGGAGCTGTTTTTT. This sequence encodes CASSQENGRARESGELFF.

The rearrangement links TRBV7-3 to TRBJ2-3; D remains ambiguous. This CDR3 has 14 amino acids. Per the germline V gene, CDR1 is SGHTA and CDR2 is FQGTGA. With 5 bases removed from V and 4 bases from J, the gap between germline ends came to 13 bases. This CDR3 reads CASSPRLGSDTQYF. CDR3 in DNA: TGTGCCAGCAGCCCACGGTTGGGTTCAGATACGCAGTATTTT.

The V and J genes are TRBV18 and TRBJ1-1, with D unresolved. This CDR3 has 13 residues. V was clipped by 2 bases and J by 1 base, with 5 bases between them. The V gene's germline CDR1 is KGHSH and CDR2 LQKENI. The CDR3 sequence is CASSPIENTEAFF. The DNA for the CDR3 is TGTGCCAGCTCACCAATAGAGAACACTGAAGCTTTCTTT.

V gene TRBV2 combines with J gene TRBJ1-5; D gene unclear. The germline V gene encodes CDR1 SNHLY and CDR2 FYNNEI. The V end lost 6 bases, the J end lost 4 bases, and 7 bases lay between the germline ends. This CDR3 is 12 amino acids long. Here the CDR3 DNA reads TGTGCCAGCAGCGACGGTAATCAGCCCCAGCATTTT. It encodes CASSDGNQPQHF.

The rearrangement joins TRBV15 to TRBJ1-1; 10 positions match TRBD1. The CDR3 length is 16 residues. Germline V lookup: CDR1 LNHNV, CDR2 YYDKDF (reference sequence). V trimming: 8 bases; J trimming: 0 bases; junction bases outside the gene matches: 9. CDR3 DNA sequence: TGTGCCACCCGAGAAGGGACAGGGGTCATGAACACTGAAGCTTTCTTT. It specifies CATREGTGVMNTEAFF.

The CDR3 bases are TGTGCCAGCAGCGTAGGTGCAGACACTGAAGCTTTCTTT. It specifies CASSVGADTEAFF. The chain carries TRBV9 and TRBJ1-1; the D is unclear. Trimming took 0 bases from V and 3 from J, leaving 6 bases between them. The CDR3 is 13 amino acids. Germline values: CDR1 SGDLS, CDR2 YYNGEE. The full variable domain, with the rest looked up from reference TRBV9 and TRBJ1-1, is DSGVTQTPKHLITATGQRVTLRCSPRSGDLSVYWYQQSLDQGLQFLIQYYNGEERAKGNILERFSAQQFPDLHSELNLSSLELGDSALYFCASSVGADTEAFFGQGTRLTVV.

The chain uses TRBV2 and TRBJ2-3; no reliable D call. This CDR3 spans 14 amino acids. Trimming removed 2 bases from V and 9 bases from J, with 15 bases in between. Germline loops: CDR1 SNHLY, CDR2 FYNNEI. The CDR3 reads CASSEKLYSVTQYF. CDR3 DNA sequence: TGTGCCAGCAGTGAAAAGTTATACTCGGTAACGCAGTATTTT.

This chain connects TRBV6-2 or TRBV6-3 to TRBJ1-1; 7 bases fit TRBD1. The J segment lost 1 base and the V segment lost 4 bases, leaving 3 bases of the junction unmatched. Per the germline V gene, CDR1 is MNHEY and CDR2 is SVGEGT. CDR3 length: 14 amino acids. The CDR3 protein is CASSSRQGNTEAFF. In DNA form, the CDR3 reads TGTGCCAGCAGTTCCAGACAGGGGAACACTGAAGCTTTCTTT.

The CDR3 spells CASSLMSGNEQFF. Written as DNA, the CDR3 is TGTGCCAGCAGCTTAATGTCGGGCAATGAGCAGTTCTTC. The rearrangement uses TRBV7-2 and TRBJ2-1; D uncertain. The CDR3 has 13 residues. V gave up 2 bases and J gave up 6 bases, with 8 bases separating them. CDR1 and CDR2 (germline): SGHTA, FQGNSA.

The genes are TRBV6-1 and TRBJ1-1; possibly TRBD1 for D (6 bases). There are 12 residues in the CDR3. Germline CDR1 and CDR2: MNHNS and SASEGT. V was shortened by 3 bases and J by 9 bases, with 11 bases between the two germline ends. The CDR3 DNA follows: TGTGCCAGCAGTGAGGGACATTCTCAAGCTTTCTTT. This gives the protein CASSEGHSQAFF.

The J gene is TRBJ2-7, the V gene TRBV29-1; maybe TRBD2 (6 bases). V was clipped by 5 bases and J by 5 bases, with 13 bases between them. The CDR3 loop spans 12 amino acids. The germline gives CDR1 SQVTM, CDR2 ANQGSEA. The CDR3 sequence: CSVSRGGDEQYF. The CDR3 coding sequence is TGCAGCGTTTCCCGAGGAGGGGACGAGCAGTACTTC.

V and J are TRBV6-2 or TRBV6-3 and TRBJ2-1; D ambiguous. This CDR3 has 15 residues. Germline V gene lookup returns CDR1 MNHEY and CDR2 SVGEGT. V was trimmed by 3 bases and J by 0 bases, leaving 9 bases between them. This CDR3 reads CASSYGPSSYNEQFF. The CDR3 DNA sequence: TGTGCCAGCAGTTATGGCCCTAGCTCCTACAATGAGCAGTTCTTC.

The chain has TRBV5-1 and TRBJ1-6; D is ambiguous. This CDR3 is 17 amino acids long. With 4 bases removed from V and 0 bases from J, the gap between germline ends came to 14 bases. Germline CDR1 is SGHRS and CDR2 is YFSETQ. CDR3 bases: TGCGCCAGCAGCCCGGTCCCACAGAGCTCCTATAATTCACCCCTCCACTTT. It encodes CASSPVPQSSYNSPLHF.

The V call is TRBV6-2 or TRBV6-3, the J call TRBJ1-6; D is perhaps TRBD1 (5 bases). The CDR3 spans 17 residues. Looked up from germline, CDR1 is MNHEY and CDR2 is SVGEGT. V gave up 6 bases and J gave up 3 bases, with 18 bases separating them. The CDR3 spells CASSHDGRGRYNSPLHF. CDR3 nucleotides: TGTGCCAGCAGCCACGACGGGAGGGGCCGCTATAATTCACCCCTCCACTTT.

The chain combines TRBV14 with TRBJ1-1, with D hard to call. Germline-derived CDR1 and CDR2 are SGHDN and FVKESK. CDR3 length: 13 residues. V was trimmed by 4 bases and J by 0 bases, leaving 6 bases between them. The DNA of the CDR3 is TGTGCCAGCAGCCCTAACATGAACACTGAAGCTTTCTTT. It encodes CASSPNMNTEAFF.

This sequence joins TRBV18 and TRBJ1-2; 7 positions match TRBD1. Germline CDR1 KGHSH, CDR2 LQKENI. The V and J ends lost 3 bases and 5 bases, in that order; junction bases with no gene match: 3. CDR3 size: 13 residues. DNA for the CDR3: TGTGCCAGCTCACCCCAGACAGGGTATGGCTACACCTTC. Protein: CASSPQTGYGYTF. The full variable domain, with the rest looked up from reference TRBV18 and TRBJ1-2, is NAGVMQNPRHLVRRRGQEARLRCSPMKGHSHVYWYRQLPEEGLKFMVYLQKENIIDESGMPKERFSAEFPKEGPSILRIQQVVRGDSAAYFCASSPQTGYGYTFGSGTRLTVV.

The chain recombines TRBV6-5 with TRBJ1-2; 10 nucleotides agree with TRBD1. CDR1 is MNHEY and CDR2 is SVGAGI in the germline V gene. There are 15 residues in the CDR3. V was clipped by 6 bases and J by 4 bases; unmatched bases: 8. This CDR3 reads CASRTGTGDIYGYTF. CDR3 nucleotides: TGTGCCAGCAGGACCGGGACAGGGGATATCTATGGCTACACCTTC.

The rearrangement uses TRBV24-1 and TRBJ2-1, with TRBD2 matching 8 bases. The J segment lost 7 bases and the V segment lost 0 bases, leaving 4 bases of the junction unmatched. The CDR3 runs 15 residues. In germline, CDR1 is KGHDR, CDR2 SFDVKD. The DNA for the CDR3 is TGTGCCACCAGTGATTTGCTTCCTAGCGGGAATGAGCAGTTCTTC. It encodes CATSDLLPSGNEQFF.

This chain joins TRBV7-2 and TRBJ1-5; D gene ambiguous. The germline gives CDR1 SGHTA, CDR2 FQGNSA. The V gene lost 0 bases and the J gene lost 9 bases, with 12 bases spanning the gap. The CDR3 runs to 14 residues. In DNA, the CDR3 is TGTGCCAGCAGCTTAGCGTACGAGGGCCGGCCCCAGCATTTT. Protein sequence: CASSLAYEGRPQHF.

The J gene is TRBJ2-3, the V gene TRBV29-1; 9 nucleotides line up with TRBD2. The junction had 13 bases not matched to a gene; V was cut back by 4 bases and J by 5 bases. This CDR3 has 16 residues. Germline CDR1 reads SQVTM; CDR2 reads ANQGSEA. This CDR3 is CSVAFRGGDIGDTQYF. CDR3 nucleotides: TGCAGCGTTGCGTTCCGCGGGGGGGATATTGGAGATACGCAGTATTTT.

The rearrangement joins TRBV19 to TRBJ1-6, with 7 bases that match TRBD1. Unmatched junction bases numbered 25, after V lost 8 bases and J lost 9 bases. Looked up from germline, CDR1 is LNHDA and CDR2 is SQIVND (reference sequence). The CDR3 has 19 residues. CDR3: CASRNRDSWDLGSISPLHF. The CDR3 DNA sequence: TGTGCCAGTCGGAACCGGGACAGTTGGGATCTAGGATCAATTTCACCCCTCCACTTT.

This clone was recorded once. This chain links TRBV19 with TRBJ2-7; TRBD1 agrees at 11 bases. The length of the CDR3 is 15 residues. V was clipped by 5 bases and J by 3 bases; unmatched bases: 6. Germline-derived CDR1 and CDR2 are LNHDA and SQIVND (reference sequence). CDR3 sequence (DNA): TGTGCCAGTAGTCTTTGGACAGGGGGCGGCTACGAGCAGTACTTC. It specifies CASSLWTGGGYEQYF.

The V call is TRBV7-8, the J call TRBJ2-1, with 8 positions matching TRBD2. Trimming removed 5 bases from V and 5 bases from J; junction bases left unmatched: 8. Germline values: CDR1 SGHVS, CDR2 FQNEAQ. This CDR3 region has 15 residues. The CDR3 reads CASSLLAGKNNEQFF. CDR3 coding DNA: TGTGCCAGCAGCCTTTTAGCGGGGAAAAACAATGAGCAGTTCTTC. Supplemented by reference TRBV7-8 and TRBJ2-1, the full variable domain reads GAGVSQSPRYKVAKRGQDVALRCDPISGHVSLFWYQQALGQGPEFLTYFQNEAQLDKSGLPSDRFFAERPEGSVSTLKIQRTQQEDSAVYLCASSLLAGKNNEQFFGPGTRLTVL.